The 18 T cell receptor beta chains listed next were all sequenced from one sample in a study of T cell changes during pregnancy in multiple sclerosis. Assay used: immunoSEQ multiplex PCR; TCRdb lists only in-frame clones, some missing. The sample yields 100,000 or so clones, about nine tenths seen once. The material was peripheral blood, obtained in the second trimester of pregnancy. Every receptor here comes from a female donor with multiple sclerosis, enrolled in a pregnancy study.

The J gene is TRBJ1-5, the V gene TRBV18, with TRBD1 matching over 7 bases. V trimming: 2 bases; J trimming: 6 bases; junction bases outside the gene matches: 7. This CDR3 has 15 amino acids. The germline V gene encodes CDR1 KGHSH and CDR2 LQKENI. The CDR3: CASSPRGREAQPQHF. The CDR3 DNA reads as TGTGCCAGCTCACCAAGGGGGCGCGAGGCTCAGCCCCAGCATTTT.

The chain has TRBV5-1 and TRBJ1-1, with 9 bases aligning to TRBD1. Germline CDR1 is SGHRS and CDR2 is YFSETQ. The CDR3 has 15 residues. V was clipped by 4 bases and J by 4 bases; unmatched bases: 8. As DNA, the CDR3 is TGCGCCAGCAGCACACAGACAGGGGGGGGCACTGAAGCTTTCTTT. This gives the protein CASSTQTGGGTEAFF. Filled out from reference TRBV5-1 and TRBJ1-1, the complete variable domain reads KAGVTQTPRYLIKTRGQQVTLSCSPISGHRSVSWYQQTPGQGLQFLFEYFSETQRNKGNFPGRFSGRQFSNSRSEMNVSTLELGDSALYLCASSTQTGGGTEAFFGQGTRLTVV.

The gene calls are TRBV27 and TRBJ2-3; TRBD1 matches at 7 bases. V shed 4 bases, J shed 7 bases, and the junction held 11 bases outside the gene matches. Per germline, CDR1 MNHEY and CDR2 SMNVEV (reference sequence). This CDR3 has 15 amino acids. CDR3 residues: CASSSDWTGLNTQYF. In DNA, the CDR3 is TGTGCCAGCAGTTCTGACTGGACAGGACTCAATACGCAGTATTTT.

The V call is TRBV2, the J call TRBJ2-1; 8 nucleotides align to TRBD2. There are 14 residues in the CDR3. The V segment lost 4 bases and the J segment 8 bases; nucleotides outside the gene matches: 7. The germline CDR1 and CDR2 sequences are SNHLY and FYNNEI. The CDR3 bases are TGTGCCAGCAGTGGAGGGACTAGAACCGATGAGCAGTTCTTC. Translating it yields CASSGGTRTDEQFF.

The chain joins TRBV28 to TRBJ2-7; 10 positions agree with TRBD1. The germline CDR1 and CDR2 sequences are MDHEN and SYDVKM. This CDR3 spans 16 amino acids. J was trimmed by 4 bases and V by 3 bases; bases with no gene match: 9. The CDR3 here is CASSFPLGQGEYEQYF. CDR3 DNA: TGTGCCAGCAGTTTCCCCCTCGGACAGGGGGAATACGAGCAGTACTTC.

With regard to this clone: The junction departs from the called germline gene at one end, perhaps through a read error. V usage is TRBV19 and J usage is TRBJ2-1; 9 bases are a match to TRBD2. Germline CDR1 and CDR2: LNHDA and SQIVND (reference sequence). The CDR3 is 16 amino acids. CDR3 DNA: TGTGCCAGTAGTACAACCGGGACTAGCCTCTACAGTGAGCAGTTCTTC. Translating gives CASSTTGTSLYSEQFF. Together with reference TRBV19 and TRBJ2-1, the CDR3 gives the full variable domain: DGGITQSPKYLFRKEGQNVTLSCEQNLNHDAMYWYRQDPGQGLRLIYYSQIVNDFQKGDIAEGYSVSREKKESFPLTVTSAQKNPTAFYLCASSTTGTSLYSEQFFGPGTRLTVL.

V is TRBV7-9 and J is TRBJ2-7; D ambiguous. V lost 5 bases and J lost 3, with 14 bases in between. The CDR3 spans 14 residues. Per germline, CDR1 SEHNR and CDR2 FQNEAQ (reference sequence). CDR3 region: CASSLSVLLYEQYF. CDR3 nucleotide sequence: TGTGCCAGCAGCCTAAGTGTGCTTCTCTACGAGCAGTACTTC.

The genes are TRBV29-1 and TRBJ1-4; 10 bases map to TRBD1. CDR1 is SQVTM and CDR2 is ANQGSEA in the germline V gene. The CDR3 has 15 residues. V was pared by 0 bases and J by 4 bases, with 2 bases of the junction left unmatched. In DNA, the CDR3 is TGCAGCGTTGAAGATAGGGACAGGGGTAATGAAAAACTGTTTTTT. Translation: CSVEDRDRGNEKLFF.

The chain couples TRBV7-8 to TRBJ2-7, with D possibly matching TRBD2 (5 bases). The CDR3 contains 16 residues. Trimming took off 5 bases at V and 0 bases at J, with 17 bases between the two ends. Germline assignment: CDR1 SGHVS and CDR2 FQNEAQ. CDR3 protein: CASSPLVAPSSYEQYF. The CDR3 DNA follows: TGTGCCAGCAGCCCCCTAGTAGCGCCGAGCTCCTACGAGCAGTACTTC.

This clone occurred once. CDR3 residues: CASSRTGGRTEAFF. For the CDR3, the DNA is TGTGCCAGCAGCCGTACAGGGGGTCGTACTGAAGCTTTCTTT. The chain uses TRBV11-2 and TRBJ1-1, with 8 nucleotides matching TRBD1. CDR1 SGHAT and CDR2 FQNNGV come from the germline V gene. The V and J ends lost 5 bases and 5 bases, in that order; junction bases with no gene match: 7. CDR3 length: 14 amino acids.

This CDR3 is CASSPPGEQTATNEKLFF. Written as DNA, the CDR3 is TGTGCCAGCAGTCCTCCGGGGGAACAGACTGCAACTAATGAAAAACTGTTTTTT. This rearrangement joins TRBV28 to TRBJ1-4; D is possibly TRBD1 (5 bases). The length of the CDR3 is 18 residues. Germline V lookup: CDR1 MDHEN, CDR2 SYDVKM. V gave up 5 bases and J gave up 0 bases, with 19 bases separating them.

V is TRBV28 and J is TRBJ1-1, with TRBD1 matching 11 bases. V lost 6 bases and J lost 2; bases outside the gene matches: 8. Germline V gene data show CDR1 as MDHEN and CDR2 as SYDVKM. The CDR3 is 16 residues long. The chain's CDR3 is CASSPGTGGTNTEAFF. The CDR3 DNA sequence: TGTGCCAGCAGCCCCGGGACAGGGGGGACCAACACTGAAGCTTTCTTT.

The J gene is TRBJ2-7, the V gene TRBV30; 10 bases agree with TRBD2. The CDR3 has 15 amino acids. Per the germline V gene, CDR1 is GTSNPN and CDR2 is SVGIG (reference sequence). J was trimmed by 6 bases and V by 0 bases; bases with no gene match: 8. CDR3: CAWSVGTSAGSEQYF. Here the CDR3 DNA reads TGTGCCTGGAGTGTCGGGACTAGCGCCGGTAGCGAGCAGTACTTC.

The J gene is TRBJ1-1, the V gene TRBV6-6; a weak D match, TRBD1 (6 bases). The V end was cut by 6 bases, the J end by 0 bases, with 17 bases between. The CDR3 extends over 16 amino acids. Germline assignment: CDR1 MNHNY and CDR2 SVGAGI (reference sequence). The chain's CDR3 is CASRPPLDRLNTEAFF. The CDR3 DNA reads TGTGCCAGCAGACCCCCCCTGGACAGATTGAACACTGAAGCTTTCTTT.

The chain carries TRBV10-3 and TRBJ2-6; TRBD1 aligns across 7 bases. CDR3 length: 19 amino acids. Germline CDR1 is ENHRY and CDR2 is SYGVKD. The ends lost 6 bases at V and 0 bases at J; junction bases unmatched: 14. CDR3: CAIRGDSPDPHSGANVLTF. In DNA form, the CDR3 reads TGTGCCATCAGGGGGGACAGCCCCGACCCTCACTCTGGGGCCAACGTCCTGACTTTC.

V usage is TRBV10-3 and J usage is TRBJ2-5; D possibly corresponds to TRBD2 (6 bases). CDR1 and CDR2 (germline): ENHRY, SYGVKD. This CDR3 spans 14 amino acids. Trimming cost V 4 bases and J 5 bases, with 14 bases left between them. The CDR3 region has the DNA TGTGCCATCAGTGCAGTGATTGGGGGGGAGACCCAGTACTTC. Amino acids: CAISAVIGGETQYF.

V usage is TRBV11-2 and J usage is TRBJ2-2; 7 nucleotides line up with TRBD1. The CDR3 spans 15 residues. V was pared by 1 base and J by 3 bases, with 2 bases of the junction left unmatched. Germline V gene lookup returns CDR1 SGHAT and CDR2 FQNNGV. The CDR3 region is CASSLGDRDTGELFF. As DNA, the CDR3 is TGTGCCAGCAGCTTAGGTGACAGGGACACCGGGGAGCTGTTTTTT. Complete variable domain (other parts from reference TRBV11-2 and TRBJ2-2): EAGVAQSPRYKIIEKRQSVAFWCNPISGHATLYWYQQILGQGPKLLIQFQNNGVVDDSQLPKDRFSAERLKGVDSTLKIQPAKLEDSAVYLCASSLGDRDTGELFFGEGSRLTVL.

The chain links TRBV5-4 to TRBJ2-3; D is ambiguous. The CDR3 runs 17 residues. V was clipped by 4 bases and J by 3 bases, with 21 bases between them. Germline CDR1 reads SGHNT; CDR2 reads YYREEE (reference sequence). The CDR3 sequence: CASSPPGSNARTDTQYF. CDR3 sequence (DNA): TGTGCCAGCAGCCCCCCCGGTAGCAATGCGAGGACAGATACGCAGTATTTT. The entire variable domain, with the rest obtained from reference TRBV5-4 and TRBJ2-3, is as follows: ETGVTQSPTHLIKTRGQQVTLRCSSQSGHNTVSWYQQALGQGPQFIFQYYREEENGRGNFPPRFSGLQFPNYSSELNVNALELDDSALYLCASSPPGSNARTDTQYFGPGTRLTVL.